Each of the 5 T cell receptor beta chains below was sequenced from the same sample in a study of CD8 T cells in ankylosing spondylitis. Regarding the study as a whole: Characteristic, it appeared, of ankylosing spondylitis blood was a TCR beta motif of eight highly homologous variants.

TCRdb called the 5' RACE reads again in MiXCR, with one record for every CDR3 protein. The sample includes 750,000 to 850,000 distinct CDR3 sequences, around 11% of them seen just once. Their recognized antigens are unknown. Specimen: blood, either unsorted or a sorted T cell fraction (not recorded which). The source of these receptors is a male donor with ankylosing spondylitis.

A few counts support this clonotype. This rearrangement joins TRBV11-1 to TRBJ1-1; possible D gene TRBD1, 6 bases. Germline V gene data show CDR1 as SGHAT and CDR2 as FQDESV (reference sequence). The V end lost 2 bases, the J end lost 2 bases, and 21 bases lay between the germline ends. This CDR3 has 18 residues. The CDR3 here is CASSLQIRGLAPNTEAFF. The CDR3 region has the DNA TGTGCCAGCAGCTTACAAATCAGGGGACTCGCACCCAACACTGAAGCTTTCTTT.

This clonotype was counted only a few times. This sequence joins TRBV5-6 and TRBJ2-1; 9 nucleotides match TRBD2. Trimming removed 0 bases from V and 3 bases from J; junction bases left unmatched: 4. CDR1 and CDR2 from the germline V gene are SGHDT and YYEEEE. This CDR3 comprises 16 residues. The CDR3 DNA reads TGTGCCAGCAGCTTGGAGTGGCGGGGGGGCTACAATGAGCAGTTCTTC. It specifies CASSLEWRGGYNEQFF.

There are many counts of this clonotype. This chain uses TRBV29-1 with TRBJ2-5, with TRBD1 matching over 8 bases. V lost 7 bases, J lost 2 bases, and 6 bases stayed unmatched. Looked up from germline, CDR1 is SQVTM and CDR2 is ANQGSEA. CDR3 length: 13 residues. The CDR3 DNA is TGCAGCGCACGGACAGGGTGGCAAGAGACCCAGTACTTC. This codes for CSARTGWQETQYF. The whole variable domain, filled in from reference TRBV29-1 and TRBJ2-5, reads SAVISQKPSRDICQRGTSLTIQCQVDSQVTMMFWYRQQPGQSLTLIATANQGSEATYESGFVIDKFPISRPNLTFSTLTVSNMSPEDSSIYLCSARTGWQETQYFGPGTRLLVL.

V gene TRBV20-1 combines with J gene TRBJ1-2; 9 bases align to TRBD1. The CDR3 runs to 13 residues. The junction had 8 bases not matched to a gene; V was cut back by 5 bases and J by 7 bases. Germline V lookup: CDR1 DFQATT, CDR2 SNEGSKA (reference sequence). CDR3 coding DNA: TGCAGTGCTTCCAAGGACAGGGGAGTTGGCTACACCTTC. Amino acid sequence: CSASKDRGVGYTF.

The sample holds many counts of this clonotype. In DNA form, the CDR3 reads TGTGCCAGCAGTTTAAGGGTTCGGAACACTGAAGCTTTCTTT. This codes for CASSLRVRNTEAFF. The rearrangement links TRBV12-3 or TRBV12-4 to TRBJ1-1; D not certain. V lost 2 bases and J lost 1, with 8 bases in between. This CDR3 has 14 residues.